A selection of T cell receptor beta chains follows, all from one sample in a study of blood T cell repertoires in COVID-19. The table came from immunoSEQ multiplex PCR; TCRdb's copy has only in-frame clones and leaves some out. The table includes 180,000 or so clones, 70% to 90% detected once. Sequencing used peripheral blood. Receptor source: a person between 65 and 79 years old with COVID-19, enrolled during active disease. Each CDR3 is given with its conserved first and last residue. D genes are given only for firm matches. The listing skips clone size in some rows; elsewhere it reads once, few, many or a size class.

d_gene: NA; abundance: NA; j_gene: TRBJ2-5; v_gene: TRBV3-1/TRBV3-2; CDR3aa: CASSRGLAQYF; CDR3nt: TGTGCCAGTTCAAGAGGCCTGGCCCAGTACTTC
d_gene: TRBD1; abundance: NA; j_gene: TRBJ1-1; v_gene: TRBV7-8; CDR3aa: CASSLDLGMQGVNTEAFF; CDR3nt: TGTGCCAGCAGCTTAGATTTGGGTATGCAGGGGGTGAACACTGAAGCTTTCTTT
d_gene: NA; abundance: NA; j_gene: TRBJ2-2; v_gene: TRBV19; CDR3aa: CASSNRDRRGELFF; CDR3nt: TGTGCCAGTAGCAACAGGGACCGTAGGGGGGAGCTGTTTTTT
d_gene: TRBD2; abundance: once; j_gene: TRBJ2-5; v_gene: TRBV3-1/TRBV3-2; CDR3aa: CASSQDWRGKTQYF; CDR3nt: TGTGCCAGCAGCCAAGATTGGCGGGGGAAGACCCAGTACTTC
d_gene: TRBD1; abundance: once; j_gene: TRBJ1-5; v_gene: TRBV19; CDR3aa: CASSMMGQGLGQPQHF; CDR3nt: TGTGCCAGTAGTATGATGGGACAGGGGTTAGGGCAGCCCCAGCATTTT
d_gene: TRBD1; abundance: once; j_gene: TRBJ2-7; v_gene: TRBV7-9; CDR3aa: CASSLGGQGPYEQYF; CDR3nt: TGTGCCAGCAGCTTAGGAGGACAGGGCCCCTACGAGCAGTACTTC
d_gene: NA; abundance: NA; j_gene: TRBJ1-3; v_gene: TRBV18; CDR3aa: CASSPGSSGNTIYF; CDR3nt: TGTGCCAGCTCACCAGGGAGCTCTGGAAACACCATATATTTT
d_gene: NA; abundance: NA; j_gene: TRBJ1-2; v_gene: TRBV6-2/TRBV6-3; CDR3aa: CASSATGGSYGYTF; CDR3nt: TGTGCCAGCAGCGCGACCGGGGGTTCCTATGGCTACACCTTC
d_gene: TRBD2; abundance: NA; j_gene: TRBJ2-1; v_gene: TRBV7-7; CDR3aa: CASSLAGDNEQFF; CDR3nt: TGTGCCAGCAGCCTAGCGGGAGACAATGAGCAGTTCTTC
d_gene: NA; abundance: NA; j_gene: TRBJ2-3; v_gene: TRBV7-2; CDR3aa: CASSSGLESRTDTQYF; CDR3nt: TGTGCCAGCAGCTCCGGCCTAGAGTCCCGCACAGATACGCAGTATTTT
d_gene: TRBD1; abundance: NA; j_gene: TRBJ1-1; v_gene: TRBV4-3; CDR3aa: CASSQGWTGTTEAFF; CDR3nt: TGCGCCAGCAGCCAAGGTTGGACAGGGACCACTGAAGCTTTCTTT
d_gene: NA; abundance: NA; j_gene: TRBJ1-2; v_gene: TRBV15; CDR3aa: CATSRDLRTDDYGYTF; CDR3nt: TGTGCCACCAGCAGAGATTTACGAACAGACGACTATGGCTACACCTTC
d_gene: TRBD1; abundance: NA; j_gene: TRBJ1-2; v_gene: TRBV7-6; CDR3aa: CASSLRPQGIGGYTF; CDR3nt: TGTGCCAGCAGCTTAAGGCCACAGGGGATCGGTGGCTACACCTTC
d_gene: TRBD2; abundance: NA; j_gene: TRBJ2-5; v_gene: TRBV10-3; CDR3aa: CAISESGLAGETQYF; CDR3nt: TGTGCCATCAGTGAGTCAGGTCTAGCGGGAGAGACCCAGTACTTC
d_gene: TRBD1; abundance: NA; j_gene: TRBJ1-3; v_gene: TRBV28; CDR3aa: CASRTGTGYGNTIYF; CDR3nt: TGTGCCAGCAGGACAGGGACAGGTTATGGAAACACCATATATTTT
d_gene: TRBD2; abundance: NA; j_gene: TRBJ2-7; v_gene: TRBV5-1; CDR3aa: CASSPLRGTRDEQYF; CDR3nt: TGCGCCAGCAGCCCTTTACGCGGGACTAGAGACGAGCAGTACTTC
d_gene: NA; abundance: NA; j_gene: TRBJ2-3; v_gene: TRBV5-1; CDR3aa: CASSLGSYSTDTQYF; CDR3nt: TGCGCCAGCAGCTTGGGTTCGTATAGCACAGATACGCAGTATTTT